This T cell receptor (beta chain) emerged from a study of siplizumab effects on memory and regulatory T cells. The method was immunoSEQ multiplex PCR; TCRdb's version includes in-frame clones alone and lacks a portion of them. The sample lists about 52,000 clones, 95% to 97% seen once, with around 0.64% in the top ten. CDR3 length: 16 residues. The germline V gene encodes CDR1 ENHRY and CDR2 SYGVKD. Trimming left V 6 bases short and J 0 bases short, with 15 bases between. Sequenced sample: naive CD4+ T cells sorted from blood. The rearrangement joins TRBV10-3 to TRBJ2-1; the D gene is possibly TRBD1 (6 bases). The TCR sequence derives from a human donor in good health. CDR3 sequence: CAISEDSVRSYNEQFF. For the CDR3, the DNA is TGTGCCATCAGCGAGGACAGTGTTCGCTCCTACAATGAGCAGTTCTTC.